Listed below are T cell receptor beta chains from one sample, sequenced in a study of cytomegalovirus exposure and HLA in healthy donors. TCRdb keeps only in-frame clones here, not all; method: immunoSEQ multiplex PCR. The sample has 170,000 or so clones; about 78% are singletons. Sequencing was performed on PBMCs. These TCRs come from a man aged 40-55 years in good health and CMV-seronegative. Both conserved end residues are part of each CDR3. Expanded clones get a size class; other rows say once, few or many, or leave the size out.

>NA|TRBV10-1|TRBJ1-2
CASSEYRSYGYTF
>once|TRBV2|TRBJ2-1
CASIREWGNEQFF
>NA|TRBV27|TRBJ1-2
CASSRQGAYGYTF
>once|TRBV18|TRBJ2-1
CASSPPVSSGSYNEQFF
>NA|TRBV6-6|TRBJ2-1
CASSSEWNEQFF
>NA|TRBV5-1|TRBJ2-7
CASSLERANYEQYF
>NA|TRBV4-3|TRBJ2-5
CASSQSGTTGETQYF
>NA|TRBV19|TRBJ2-7
CARTGAPYEQYF
>NA|TRBV5-1|TRBJ1-6
CASRAGAIESPLHF
>NA|TRBV10-3|TRBJ1-2
CAISEKVTGDSNYGYTF
>many|TRBV7-2|TRBJ1-1
CASSLGVTEAFF
>medium-sized|TRBV6-4|TRBJ2-3
CASSDSTGPDTQYF
>few|TRBV7-9|TRBJ2-7
CASSLDPQGDEQYF
>once|TRBV6-5|TRBJ1-1
CASRTTGDNTEAFF
>NA|TRBV19|TRBJ1-1
CASSTGLNTEAFF
>NA|TRBV7-3|TRBJ2-5
CASSPQGGKETQYF
>NA|TRBV6-5|TRBJ2-3
CASREGQGTTDTQYF
>few|TRBV7-2|TRBJ1-5
CASSLGTGINQPQHF
>few|TRBV9|TRBJ2-7
CASSPGVPWQHYEQYF
>once|TRBV7-8|TRBJ2-7
CASSSTEREQYF
>NA|TRBV4-1|TRBJ2-2
CASSEQEAGELFF
>NA|TRBV10-3|TRBJ2-3
CAISDQPAGGRDTQYF
>NA|TRBV27|TRBJ1-1
CASTKTGGRKTEAFF
>NA|TRBV6-5|TRBJ1-2
CASSSQRGGTNYGYTF
>NA|TRBV14|TRBJ2-5
CASSPAGLLWAETQYF
>NA|TRBV18|TRBJ2-7
CASSPPAGGPYEQYF
>NA|TRBV7-3|TRBJ1-2
CASSLTGTGDDYGYTF
>few|TRBV2|TRBJ2-5
CASSAPLAASGRPQETQYF
>NA|TRBV7-2|TRBJ1-5
CASSLTGVYQPQHF
>NA|TRBV10-3|TRBJ1-1
CAISEGPGAHRNTEAFF
>NA|TRBV4-3|TRBJ2-2
CASSLIAGELFF
>NA|TRBV7-9|TRBJ2-5
CASSRDSPLRETQYF
>once|TRBV18|TRBJ2-5
CASSSGSNPGETQYF
>once|TRBV30|TRBJ2-7
CAWSVGGSSYEQYF
>NA|TRBV29-1|TRBJ2-3
CSVVAGAYTDTQYF
>NA|TRBV27|TRBJ2-4
CASNVDRAKNIQYF
>NA|TRBV14|TRBJ2-3
CASSFDRGLADTQYF
>few|TRBV5-1|TRBJ2-7
CASSPGGSGRNEQYF
>NA|TRBV6-1|TRBJ1-3
CASSDSRGSGNTIYF
>NA|TRBV6-5|TRBJ1-2
CATEEPDRGGGYTF